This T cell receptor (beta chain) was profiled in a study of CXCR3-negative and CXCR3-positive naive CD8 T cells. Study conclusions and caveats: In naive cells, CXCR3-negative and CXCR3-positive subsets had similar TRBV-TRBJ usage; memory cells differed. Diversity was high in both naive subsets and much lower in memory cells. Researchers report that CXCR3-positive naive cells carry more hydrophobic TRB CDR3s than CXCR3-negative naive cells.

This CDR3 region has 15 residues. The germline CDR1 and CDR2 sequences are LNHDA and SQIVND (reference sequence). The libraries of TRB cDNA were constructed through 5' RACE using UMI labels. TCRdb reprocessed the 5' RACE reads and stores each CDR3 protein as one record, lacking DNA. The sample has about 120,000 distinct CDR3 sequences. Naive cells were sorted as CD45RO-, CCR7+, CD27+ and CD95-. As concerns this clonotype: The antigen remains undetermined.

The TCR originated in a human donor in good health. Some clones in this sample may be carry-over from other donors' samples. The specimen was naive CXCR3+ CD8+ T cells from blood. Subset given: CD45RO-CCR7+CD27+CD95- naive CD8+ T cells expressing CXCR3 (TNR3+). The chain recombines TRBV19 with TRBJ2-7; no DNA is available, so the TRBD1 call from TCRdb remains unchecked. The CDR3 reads CATSPGTGYLYEQYF. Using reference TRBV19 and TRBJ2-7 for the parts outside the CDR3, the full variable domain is DGGITQSPKYLFRKEGQNVTLSCEQNLNHDAMYWYRQDPGQGLRLIYYSQIVNDFQKGDIAEGYSVSREKKESFPLTVTSAQKNPTAFYLCATSPGTGYLYEQYFGPGTRLTVT.